This TCR beta chain was retrieved from a study of blood T cell repertoires in COVID-19. Method: immunoSEQ multiplex PCR; TCRdb's copy keeps in-frame clones and lacks some. The table lists about 66,000 clones, about 86% of them singletons, with roughly 7% in the top ten. With 5 bases removed from V and 0 bases from J, the gap between germline ends came to 14 bases. Looked up from germline, CDR1 is GTSNPN and CDR2 is SVGIG (reference sequence). The CDR3 runs 15 residues. The sequenced sample was peripheral blood. The TCR comes from a man aged 50 to 59 with active COVID-19. The V and J genes are TRBV30 and TRBJ2-1, with a tentative D call TRBD1 (5 bases). In DNA form, the CDR3 reads TGTGCCTGGGCCCCCCTAGGGGCCTCCTACAATGAGCAGTTCTTC. Its translation is CAWAPLGASYNEQFF. Together with reference TRBV30 and TRBJ2-1, the CDR3 gives the full variable domain: SQTIHQWPATLVQPVGSPLSLECTVEGTSNPNLYWYRQAAGRGLQLLFYSVGIGQISSEVPQNLSASRPQDRQFILSSKKLLLSDSGFYLCAWAPLGASYNEQFFGPGTRLTVL.